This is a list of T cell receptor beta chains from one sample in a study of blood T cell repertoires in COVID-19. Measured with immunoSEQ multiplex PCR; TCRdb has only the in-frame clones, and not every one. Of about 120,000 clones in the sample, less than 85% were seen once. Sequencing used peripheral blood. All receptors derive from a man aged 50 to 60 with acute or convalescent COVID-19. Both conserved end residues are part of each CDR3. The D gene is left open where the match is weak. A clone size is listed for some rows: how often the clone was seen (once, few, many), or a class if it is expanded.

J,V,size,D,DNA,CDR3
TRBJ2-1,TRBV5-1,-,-,TGCGCCAGCAGCCAGTTTTCCGGGAGAGGCTCCTACAATGAGCAGTTCTTC,CASSQFSGRGSYNEQFF
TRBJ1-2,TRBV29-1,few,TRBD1,TGCAGCGTCGCGGACAGGGGCGGCTATGGCTACACCTTC,CSVADRGGYGYTF
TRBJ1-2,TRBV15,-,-,TGTGCCACCAGCAGAGATCCGGGGGGCTATGGCTACACCTTC,CATSRDPGGYGYTF
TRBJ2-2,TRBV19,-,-,TGTGCCAGTAGTACCGTCCCCACCGGGGAGCTGTTTTTT,CASSTVPTGELFF
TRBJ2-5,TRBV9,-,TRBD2,TGTGCCAGCAGCGCACCTAGCGGGGCAGAGACCCAGTACTTC,CASSAPSGAETQYF
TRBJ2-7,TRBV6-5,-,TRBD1,TGTGCCAGCAGTTACTCCTCGGACAGGCCCTACGAGCAGTACTTC,CASSYSSDRPYEQYF
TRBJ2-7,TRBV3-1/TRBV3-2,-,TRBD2,TGTGCCAGCAGCCAAGAACATGGGACTAGCGGCGTGGAGCAGTACTTC,CASSQEHGTSGVEQYF
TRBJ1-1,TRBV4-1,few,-,TGCGCCAGCAGCCAAGATCCCGGGAACACTGAAGCTTTCTTT,CASSQDPGNTEAFF
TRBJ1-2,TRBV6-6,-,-,TGTGCCAGCAGCCAAGGAAGGGGGTATGGCTACACCTTC,CASSQGRGYGYTF
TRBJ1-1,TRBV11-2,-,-,TGTGCCAGCAGCAACTCGCCTGACACTGAAGCTTTCTTT,CASSNSPDTEAFF
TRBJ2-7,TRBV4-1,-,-,TGCGCCAGCAGCCAAGATAGAGGCGTTTCCTACGAGCAGTACTTC,CASSQDRGVSYEQYF
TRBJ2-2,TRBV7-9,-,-,TGTGCCAGCAGCGGGGACATCTCAAACACCGGGGAGCTGTTTTTT,CASSGDISNTGELFF
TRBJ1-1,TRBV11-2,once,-,TGTGCCAGCAGCTTAGATCCGGGACATTTCACTGAAGCTTTCTTT,CASSLDPGHFTEAFF
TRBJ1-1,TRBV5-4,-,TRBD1,TGTGCCAGCAGTTCGACAGGGCTTAGGACTGAAGCTTTCTTT,CASSSTGLRTEAFF
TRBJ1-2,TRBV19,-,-,TGTGCCAGTAGTATCCTTTGGGGAGAGGATGGCTACACCTTC,CASSILWGEDGYTF
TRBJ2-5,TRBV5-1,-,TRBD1,TGCGCCAGCAGCCTACAGGGGTCAGAGACCCAGTACTTC,CASSLQGSETQYF
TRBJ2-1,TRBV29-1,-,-,TGCAGCGTTGTCCGGGGGGCGGCTGAGCAGTTCTTC,CSVVRGAAEQFF
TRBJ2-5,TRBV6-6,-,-,TGTGCCAGCAGCGGGGGTCTGGGGGAGACCCAGTACTTC,CASSGGLGETQYF
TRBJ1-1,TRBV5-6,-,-,TGTGCCAGCAGCTTGGCGGGACTTGAAGCTTTCTTT,CASSLAGLEAFF
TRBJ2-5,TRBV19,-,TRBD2,TGTGCCAGTACCGATGGGCCGGGAGGGACCCAGTACTTC,CASTDGPGGTQYF
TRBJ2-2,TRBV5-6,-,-,TGTGCCAGCAGCTTCGGGACTGGGAACACCGGGGAGCTGTTTTTT,CASSFGTGNTGELFF
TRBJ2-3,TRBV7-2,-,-,TGTGCCAGCAGCCCATGGCGCAGGGCAGATACGCAGTATTTT,CASSPWRRADTQYF
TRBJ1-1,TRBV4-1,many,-,TGCGCCAGCAGCCTGGCCCAGATGAACACTGAAGCTTTCTTT,CASSLAQMNTEAFF
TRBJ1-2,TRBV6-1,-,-,TGTGCCAGCAGTGAAGCAGGGGGGGGGAACTATGGCTACACCTTC,CASSEAGGGNYGYTF
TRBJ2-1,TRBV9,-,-,TGTGCCAGCAGCGTAGGGACTGATACTAGGTACTCCTACAATGAGCAGTTCTTC,CASSVGTDTRYSYNEQFF
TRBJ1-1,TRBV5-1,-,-,TGCGCCAGCAGCTCAGTCATAACAGGCACTGAAGCTTTCTTT,CASSSVITGTEAFF
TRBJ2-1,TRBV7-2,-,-,TGTGCCAGCAGCCCGACAGTCGCCTACAATGAGCAGTTCTTC,CASSPTVAYNEQFF
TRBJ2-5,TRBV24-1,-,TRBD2,TGTGCCACCAGTGAAATTAGCGGGGGATTAGAGACCCAGTACTTC,CATSEISGGLETQYF
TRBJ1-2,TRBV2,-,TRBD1,TGTGCCAGCAGTAGATCAGACAGGGGGACGTTAGAAGGGGGCTACACCTTC,CASSRSDRGTLEGGYTF
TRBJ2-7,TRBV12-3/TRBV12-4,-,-,TGTGCCAGCAGTTTAGGCGTTACGGACGAGCAGTACTTC,CASSLGVTDEQYF
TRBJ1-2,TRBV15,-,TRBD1,TGTGCCACCAGGGCCCTAGGACAGGGGTCTGGCTACACCTTC,CATRALGQGSGYTF
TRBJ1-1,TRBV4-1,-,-,TGCGCCAGCAGCCGTGGGAGGGGCGGGGAGCAAGCTTTCTTT,CASSRGRGGEQAFF
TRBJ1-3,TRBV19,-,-,TGTGCCAGTACCACTCACACCCCCCAGGGCGCTGGAAACACCATATATTTT,CASTTHTPQGAGNTIYF
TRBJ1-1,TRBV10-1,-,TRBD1,TGCGCCAGCAGCGCTGCCGGGACAGTTGAAGCTTTCTTT,CASSAAGTVEAFF
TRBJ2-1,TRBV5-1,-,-,TGCGCCAGCAGCCAGGACATCAATGAGCAGTTCTTC,CASSQDINEQFF
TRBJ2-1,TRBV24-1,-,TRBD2,TGTGCCACAATGGGACTAGCGGGAGGGCAGAATGAGCAGTTCTTC,CATMGLAGGQNEQFF
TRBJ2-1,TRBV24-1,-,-,TGTGCCACCAGTGAGGCTAGCGATTCTGCTGAGCAGTTCTTC,CATSEASDSAEQFF
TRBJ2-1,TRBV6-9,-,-,TGTGCCAGCAGTTCCGGGACAATATACAATGAGCAGTTCTTC,CASSSGTIYNEQFF
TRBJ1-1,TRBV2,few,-,TGTGCCAGCAGTGTCTCAGGGGAAGTGAACACTGAAGCTTTCTTT,CASSVSGEVNTEAFF
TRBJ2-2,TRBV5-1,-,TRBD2,TGCGCCAGCGGGGAACCGGGACTAGGGGACACCGGGGAGCTGTTTTTT,CASGEPGLGDTGELFF
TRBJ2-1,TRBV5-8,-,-,TGTGCCAGCAGCCAATGGGGGGTTCACTCCTACAATGAGCAGTTCTTC,CASSQWGVHSYNEQFF
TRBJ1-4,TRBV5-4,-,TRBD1,TGTGCCAGCAGCTTGGGAGGACAGGGGGCCCTAAATGAAAAACTGTTTTTT,CASSLGGQGALNEKLFF
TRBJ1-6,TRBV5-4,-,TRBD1,TGTGCCAGCAGCTACACGGGTTACGGGACAGGGAACTCACCCCTCCACTTT,CASSYTGYGTGNSPLHF
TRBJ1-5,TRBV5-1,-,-,TGCGCCAGCAGCTTGGGATTGGGGGGTTTCAATCAGCCCCAGCATTTT,CASSLGLGGFNQPQHF
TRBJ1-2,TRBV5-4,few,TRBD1,TGTGCCAGCAGCTTACCGGGACAGGGTAACTATGGCTACACCTTC,CASSLPGQGNYGYTF
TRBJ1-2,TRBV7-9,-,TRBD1,TGTGCCAGCAGCTTAGTACAGGGGGCAGATGGCTACACCTTC,CASSLVQGADGYTF
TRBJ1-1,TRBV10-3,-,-,TGTGCCATCAGTGAATGGGGCGGTAGACGTTTGACTGAAGCTTTCTTT,CAISEWGGRRLTEAFF
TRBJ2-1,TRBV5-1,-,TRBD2,TGCGCCAGCAGCTTGGGGGTTATCGGCGGGAGCTTCAATGAGCAGTTCTTC,CASSLGVIGGSFNEQFF
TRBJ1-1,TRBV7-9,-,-,TGTGCCAGCAGCTTCTTTGGCGGAAAGAACACTGAAGCTTTCTTT,CASSFFGGKNTEAFF
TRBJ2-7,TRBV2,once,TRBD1,TGTGCCAGCAACGGACAGGGGGCTGTTTACGAGCAGTACTTC,CASNGQGAVYEQYF
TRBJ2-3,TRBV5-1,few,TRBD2,TGCGCCAGCAGCCCCGGGACTAGCGGGGCAACAGATACGCAGTATTTT,CASSPGTSGATDTQYF
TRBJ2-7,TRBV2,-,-,TGTGCCAGCATCCACTTTTCCTACGAGCAGTACTTC,CASIHFSYEQYF
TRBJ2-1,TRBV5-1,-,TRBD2,TGCGCCAGCAGAGCGGGAGAGTTGTACAATGAGCAGTTCTTC,CASRAGELYNEQFF
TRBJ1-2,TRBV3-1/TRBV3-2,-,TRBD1,TGTGCCAGCAGCCAAGGGCAGGGGGACTATGGCTACACCTTC,CASSQGQGDYGYTF
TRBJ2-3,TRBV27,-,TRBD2,TGTGCCAGCAGTTTGGGAATAGCGGGGGCACCTGACACAGATACGCAGTATTTT,CASSLGIAGAPDTDTQYF
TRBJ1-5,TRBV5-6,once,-,TGTGCCAGCAGCTTGGGGGCAGGTGATCAGCCCCAGCATTTT,CASSLGAGDQPQHF
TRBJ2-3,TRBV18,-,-,TGTGCCAGCTCACCACTAGCGGTTCTTAGCACAGATACGCAGTATTTT,CASSPLAVLSTDTQYF
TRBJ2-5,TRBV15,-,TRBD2,TGTGCCACCAGCAGAGGATCGACTAGCGGGTTACAAGAGACCCAGTACTTC,CATSRGSTSGLQETQYF
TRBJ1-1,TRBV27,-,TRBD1,TGTGCCAGCAGTTTATCGGCGACAGGGGGGAGCGCTGAAGCTTTCTTT,CASSLSATGGSAEAFF